These 30 T cell receptor beta chains were all obtained from the same sample, sequenced in a study of a mutant IDH1 vaccine in newly diagnosed glioma. Indicated time point: week 35, safety follow-up. It was 300 ug of mutant IDH1 20-mer peptide that made up each vaccine dose, given with topical imiquimod. Which antigens these TCRs recognize remains unknown. Generated by immunoSEQ multiplex PCR, the TCRdb table keeps only in-frame clones and is missing some. This sample has tens of thousands of clones, with 81% found just once. The sample was PBMCs, taken from a glioma patient whose treatment included an IDH1 peptide vaccine. These receptors all come from a man aged 40-49 years with glioma.

The table lists this clone with a count of one. As DNA, the CDR3 is TGCGCCAGCAGCCCTGGAGTAGCGGGTAATGAGCAGTTCTTC. Its translation: CASSPGVAGNEQFF. V gene TRBV4-1 combines with J gene TRBJ2-1; TRBD2 matches 7 bases. V shed 4 bases and J 7 bases; nucleotides not matched to a gene: 7. The CDR3 runs to 14 residues. Germline V gene data show CDR1 as MGHRA and CDR2 as YSYEKL.

V is TRBV10-3 and J is TRBJ1-1, with no clear D. V was trimmed by 4 bases and J by 4 bases, leaving 7 bases between them. Looked up from germline, CDR1 is ENHRY and CDR2 is SYGVKD. The CDR3 spans 12 residues. The DNA of the CDR3 is TGTGCCATCAGTGGGGAAGGCACTGAAGCTTTCTTT. Its protein product is CAISGEGTEAFF.

The chain combines TRBV28 with TRBJ1-5; TRBD1 aligns across 7 bases. V gave up 4 bases and J gave up 4 bases; unmatched junction bases: 7. Germline V CDR1 and CDR2: MDHEN, SYDVKM. The length of the CDR3 is 15 residues. CDR3 amino acids: CASSSRTGNNQPQHF. CDR3 coding DNA: TGTGCCAGCAGTTCCCGGACAGGAAATAATCAGCCCCAGCATTTT.

This sequence joins TRBV27 and TRBJ2-7; possible D gene TRBD2, 5 bases. Trimming took 10 bases from V and 5 from J, leaving 24 bases between them. The germline gives CDR1 MNHEY, CDR2 SMNVEV (reference sequence). The CDR3 length is 15 residues. The CDR3 DNA sequence: TGTGCCACCCCAGTGCTCGGGGTTAGAACCCACGAGCAGTACTTC. Residues: CATPVLGVRTHEQYF.

V usage is TRBV19 and J usage is TRBJ1-2; D is uncertain. This CDR3 spans 11 amino acids. Germline V gene data show CDR1 as LNHDA and CDR2 as SQIVND (reference sequence). V shed 8 bases and J shed 8 bases, with 12 bases lying between them. As DNA, the CDR3 is TGTGCCAGTGGCCTAACCAGCGGCTACACCTTC. Its protein is CASGLTSGYTF.

CDR3: CASSSSGGHGGEQFF. The CDR3 nucleotides are TGTGCCAGCAGCTCTAGCGGGGGCCACGGGGGTGAGCAGTTCTTC. The rearrangement links TRBV11-2 to TRBJ2-1; 10 bases map to TRBD2. Germline V gene data show CDR1 as SGHAT and CDR2 as FQNNGV. CDR3 length: 15 residues. V dropped 4 bases and J dropped 9; count of bases not matched to a gene: 9.

J is TRBJ2-3 and V is TRBV6-5; possibly TRBD1 or TRBD2 for D (5 bases each). Germline assignment: CDR1 MNHEY and CDR2 SVGAGI. The V end was cut by 0 bases, the J end by 6 bases, with 13 bases between. The CDR3 is made up of 15 amino acids. CDR3 sequence: CASSYSGTKSDTQYF. In DNA form, the CDR3 reads TGTGCCAGCAGTTACTCCGGGACCAAGAGTGATACGCAGTATTTT.

The V gene is TRBV4-2, the J gene TRBJ2-3; 12 bases map to TRBD2. V lost 2 bases, J lost 0 bases, and 3 bases stayed unmatched. CDR3 length: 17 amino acids. The germline CDR1 and CDR2 sequences are LGHNA and YNFKEQ. Here the CDR3 reads CASSQRLAGVSTDTQYF. DNA for the CDR3: TGTGCCAGCAGCCAACGACTAGCGGGGGTTAGCACAGATACGCAGTATTTT.

The chain carries TRBV5-1 and TRBJ2-3; D gene uncertain. CDR1 SGHRS and CDR2 YFSETQ come from the germline V gene. CDR3 size: 13 residues. V was shortened by 2 bases and J by 5 bases, with 9 bases between the two germline ends. The DNA of the CDR3 is TGCGCCAGCAGCTTTTTACAGAAAGATACGCAGTATTTT. This encodes CASSFLQKDTQYF.

V and J are TRBV7-2 and TRBJ2-3; the match to TRBD1 covers 8 bases. This CDR3 comprises 14 residues. The germline V gene has CDR1 SGHTA and CDR2 FQGNSA. J gave up 5 bases and V 7 bases, and 8 bases lay outside the gene matches. This chain's CDR3 is CASTKDRVGDTQYF. The DNA of the CDR3 is TGTGCCAGCACTAAGGACAGGGTTGGAGATACGCAGTATTTT.

The table lists this clone with a count of one. V is TRBV6-5 and J is TRBJ2-7, with 9 bases aligning to TRBD1. J lost 4 bases, V lost 6 bases, and 10 bases had no gene match. Germline V gene sequence: CDR1 MNHEY, CDR2 SVGAGI. This CDR3 has 15 amino acids. CDR3 nucleotide sequence: TGTGCCAGCAGCTCGGTCGGGACAGGGTTGTACGAGCAGTACTTC. Amino acids: CASSSVGTGLYEQYF.

V gene TRBV19 combines with J gene TRBJ2-3; D is tentatively TRBD1 or TRBD2 (6 bases each). Trimming shortened V by 0 bases and J by 6 bases, and 10 bases separated the two germline ends. The CDR3 contains 14 residues. The germline V gene encodes CDR1 LNHDA and CDR2 SQIVND (reference sequence). The CDR3, as DNA: TGTGCCAGTAGTATAGATTCGGGGGCTGATACGCAGTATTTT. Translation: CASSIDSGADTQYF.

J is TRBJ2-7 and V is TRBV18, with a possible D match to TRBD2 (5 bases). This CDR3 has 14 residues. The V and J ends lost 2 bases and 2 bases respectively, with 10 bases between them. Germline lookup yields CDR1 KGHSH and CDR2 LQKENI. The CDR3 sequence is CASSPGLLTYEQYF. CDR3 sequence (DNA): TGTGCCAGCTCACCAGGACTTTTAACCTACGAGCAGTACTTC.

The chain carries TRBV27 and TRBJ1-2, with a possible D match to TRBD1 (5 bases). The CDR3 is made up of 17 amino acids. Trimming shortened V by 5 bases and J by 1 base, and 20 bases separated the two germline ends. Germline CDR1 and CDR2: MNHEY and SMNVEV (reference sequence). DNA of the CDR3: TGTGCCAGCAGTGGGGGTGGTGACTACAGATATAACTATGGCTACACCTTC. This sequence encodes CASSGGGDYRYNYGYTF.

This chain connects TRBV7-6 to TRBJ2-3, with TRBD2 matching over 8 bases. Germline CDR1 and CDR2: SGHVS and FNYEAQ. The V gene end was trimmed by 5 bases and the J gene end by 3 bases; junction bases not matched to a gene: 7. The CDR3 contains 15 residues. The CDR3 spells CASSRTSWETDTQYF. The CDR3 bases are TGTGCCAGCAGCCGGACTAGCTGGGAGACAGATACGCAGTATTTT.

The chain has TRBV4-2 and TRBJ2-5, with TRBD1 as a possible D gene (5 bases). Trimming took off 3 bases at V and 0 bases at J, with 11 bases between the two ends. This CDR3 is 15 amino acids long. From germline, CDR1 is LGHNA and CDR2 YNFKEQ. CDR3 in amino acids: CASSQKTAYQETQYF. CDR3 nucleotides: TGTGCCAGCAGCCAGAAGACAGCGTACCAAGAGACCCAGTACTTC.

To note about this clone: One end of the junction is discordant with germline, which a read error may explain. The chain combines TRBV7-7 with TRBJ2-5; TRBD2 matches 9 bases. The CDR3 extends over 15 amino acids. The V gene's germline CDR1 is SSHAT and CDR2 FNYEAQ (reference sequence). The CDR3 here is CASSPGLAGQETQYF. For the CDR3, the DNA is TGTGCTAGCAGCCCGGGACTAGCTGGGCAAGAGACCCAGTACTTC.

This clone was found once. The rearrangement uses TRBV18 and TRBJ2-2; no definite D call. Per germline, CDR1 KGHSH and CDR2 LQKENI. Trimming left V 6 bases short and J 5 bases short, with 13 bases between. The CDR3 contains 14 residues. The CDR3 region is CASSPETQTGELFF. The CDR3 DNA reads TGTGCCAGCTCGCCAGAGACGCAGACCGGGGAGCTGTTTTTT.

The chain employs TRBV28 and TRBJ2-7; 8 bases line up with TRBD2. The CDR3 consists of 12 residues. The V gene end was trimmed by 6 bases and the J gene end by 3 bases; junction bases not matched to a gene: 1. In germline, CDR1 is MDHEN, CDR2 SYDVKM. CDR3 amino acids: CASSSGSYEQYF. As DNA, the CDR3 is TGTGCCAGCAGCAGCGGGAGCTACGAGCAGTACTTC.

The table lists this clone with many counts. The chain combines TRBV6-4 with TRBJ2-1; 11 bases are shared with TRBD2. V trimming: 0 bases; J trimming: 6 bases; junction bases outside the gene matches: 1. The CDR3 contains 15 residues. In germline, CDR1 is MRHNA, CDR2 SNTAGT. CDR3 bases: TGTGCCAGCAGTGACTCTAGCGGGGGGGCCAATGAGCAGTTCTTC. The encoded protein is CASSDSSGGANEQFF.

The chain joins TRBV23-1 to TRBJ2-7; D remains unclear. TRBV23-1 is an open reading frame, and its role is uncertain. V gave up 0 bases and J gave up 4 bases, with 13 bases separating them. This CDR3 has 15 residues. CDR3 sequence reads: CASSQSLSSRYEQYF. DNA of the CDR3: TGCGCCAGCAGTCAATCGCTCTCCTCTCGGTACGAGCAGTACTTC.

V usage is TRBV11-2 and J usage is TRBJ2-5, with TRBD1 matching 7 bases. The junction had 8 bases not matched to a gene; V was cut back by 5 bases and J by 5 bases. This CDR3 is 14 amino acids long. Germline CDR1 SGHAT, CDR2 FQNNGV. CDR3: CASSIRQGWETQYF. The CDR3 DNA follows: TGTGCCAGCAGCATAAGACAGGGTTGGGAGACCCAGTACTTC. Looking up the rest from reference TRBV11-2 and TRBJ2-5 gives the full variable domain: EAGVAQSPRYKIIEKRQSVAFWCNPISGHATLYWYQQILGQGPKLLIQFQNNGVVDDSQLPKDRFSAERLKGVDSTLKIQPAKLEDSAVYLCASSIRQGWETQYFGPGTRLLVL.

This clone was seen only a few times. The chain has TRBV4-3 and TRBJ2-1, with D unresolved. Trimming left V 2 bases short and J 5 bases short, with 7 bases between. This CDR3 has 13 amino acids. CDR1 and CDR2 (germline): LGHNA, YSLEER. The CDR3 region is CASSQSFNNEQFF. The CDR3 nucleotides read TGCGCCAGCAGCCAATCCTTTAACAATGAGCAGTTCTTC.

In its sample, this clone was seen a few times. V is TRBV5-6 and J is TRBJ1-1; D is unresolved. Trimming took 0 bases from V and 5 from J, leaving 5 bases between them. The V gene's germline CDR1 is SGHDT and CDR2 YYEEEE. The CDR3 contains 12 residues. The CDR3 DNA reads TGTGCCAGCAGCTTGGATGGGACTGAAGCTTTCTTT. Protein product: CASSLDGTEAFF.

This rearrangement joins TRBV7-2 to TRBJ2-3, with a tentative D call TRBD1 (5 bases). This CDR3 comprises 14 residues. The germline gives CDR1 SGHTA, CDR2 FQGNSA. The V and J ends lost 5 bases and 1 base respectively, with 10 bases between them. DNA of the CDR3: TGTGCCAGCAGCCACAGGCTTCGCACAGATACGCAGTATTTT. It specifies CASSHRLRTDTQYF.

This clone was counted a single time. V usage is TRBV5-6 and J usage is TRBJ2-3; D not certain. V was pared by 3 bases and J by 2 bases, with 4 bases between. CDR1 SGHDT and CDR2 YYEEEE come from the germline V gene. CDR3 size: 12 residues. CDR3 nucleotides: TGTGCCAGCAGCTGGTCCACAGATACGCAGTATTTT. Translated, it gives CASSWSTDTQYF.

The chain carries TRBV2 and TRBJ1-3; TRBD1 matches 7 bases. V shed 7 bases, J shed 0 bases, and the junction held 12 bases outside the gene matches. The length of the CDR3 is 17 residues. Germline V gene sequence: CDR1 SNHLY, CDR2 FYNNEI. CDR3 sequence: CASTQGGTAYSGNTIYF. The CDR3 nucleotides are TGTGCCAGCACCCAGGGCGGGACAGCCTACTCTGGAAACACCATATATTTT.

A single count supports this clone. The chain recombines TRBV5-6 with TRBJ2-2; 8 bases are shared with TRBD1. Germline V lookup: CDR1 SGHDT, CDR2 YYEEEE. Germline trimming cut 4 bases from V and 2 bases from J; bases unmatched to any gene: 7. The CDR3 sequence is 16 residues long. The CDR3 protein is CASSGSGQVNTGELFF. The CDR3 DNA sequence: TGTGCCAGCAGCGGCTCGGGACAGGTTAACACCGGGGAGCTGTTTTTT.

This clone occurred a few times. The V call is TRBV18, the J call TRBJ1-5; D gene unclear. V lost 2 bases and J lost 0, with 8 bases in between. The CDR3 has 15 residues. Germline lookup yields CDR1 KGHSH and CDR2 LQKENI. In nucleotides, the CDR3 is TGTGCCAGCTCACCATCCGTGAATAGCAATCAGCCCCAGCATTTT. Translating it yields CASSPSVNSNQPQHF.

This chain uses TRBV5-5 with TRBJ2-7; D gene ambiguous. CDR3 size: 13 residues. Trimming pared 4 bases from V and 2 bases from J, leaving 10 bases between. Germline V lookup: CDR1 SGHKS, CDR2 YYEKEE (reference sequence). The CDR3, as DNA: TGTGCCAGCAGCCTACACACCACCTACGAGCAGTACTTC. Residues: CASSLHTTYEQYF.